These 14 T cell receptor beta chains were all obtained from the same sample, sequenced in a study of Ad26.COV2.S vaccination and SARS-CoV-2 variants. The method was immunoSEQ multiplex PCR; TCRdb's version includes in-frame clones alone and lacks a portion of them. The table includes under 400,000 clones, roughly 87% detected once. The treatment was: 19 received Ad26.COV2.S at low or high dose, single or two shots; 5 received placebo; per-sample allocation not given. Specimen acquisition occurred on day 63 following the initial vaccine or placebo injection. The sample here was peripheral blood, taken in a trial of Ad26.COV2.S vaccine versus placebo. The receptors originated from a person between 18 and 65 years old who received the Ad26.COV2.S COVID-19 vaccine or a placebo.

The CDR3, as DNA: TGTGCCAGCAGTGAAGCCCCGACTCTTGGAAACACCATATATTTT. It encodes CASSEAPTLGNTIYF. This chain links TRBV6-1 with TRBJ1-3; D unresolved. The CDR3 loop spans 15 amino acids. Germline V gene sequence: CDR1 MNHNS, CDR2 SASEGT. Between the trimmed V and J ends, which lost 0 bases and 3 bases, there was a span of 9 bases.

Here the CDR3 DNA reads TGTGCCAGTAGTATTGGGACAGAACTCACAGATACGCAGTATTTT. Translation: CASSIGTELTDTQYF. J is TRBJ2-3 and V is TRBV19; 7 bases are a match to TRBD1. The length of the CDR3 is 15 residues. With V trimmed by 3 bases and J by 2 bases, 5 bases remained unmatched. In germline, CDR1 is LNHDA, CDR2 SQIVND (reference sequence).

The chain couples TRBV14 to TRBJ2-5; D not resolved. V dropped 2 bases and J dropped 2 bases, with 9 bases sitting between them. This CDR3 is 14 amino acids long. Germline CDR1 SGHDN, CDR2 FVKESK. The CDR3 loop is CASSQYGRQETQYF. The CDR3 coding sequence is TGTGCCAGCAGCCAATATGGGCGGCAAGAGACCCAGTACTTC.

A word on this clone: The same CDR3 arises from other DNA sequences in this sample as well. V is TRBV5-6 and J is TRBJ1-1; D perhaps matches TRBD1 (6 bases). Germline CDR1 SGHDT, CDR2 YYEEEE. This CDR3 contains 16 residues. V lost 1 base, J lost 1 base, and 14 bases lay in between. CDR3 bases: TGTGCCAGCAGCTTGTCCGGCTGGACAGCGAACACTGAAGCTTTCTTT. Translation: CASSLSGWTANTEAFF.

V usage is TRBV19 and J usage is TRBJ2-5; 8 positions match TRBD2. Germline CDR1 LNHDA, CDR2 SQIVND (reference sequence). This CDR3 has 15 amino acids. J was trimmed by 3 bases and V by 5 bases; bases with no gene match: 8. The CDR3 protein is CASSWAGGREETQYF. CDR3 bases: TGTGCCAGTAGTTGGGCGGGGGGCCGCGAAGAGACCCAGTACTTC.

The chain uses TRBV4-1 and TRBJ2-7; no clear D. The germline CDR1 and CDR2 sequences are MGHRA and YSYEKL. The CDR3 is made up of 13 amino acids. Trimming took off 2 bases at V and 6 bases at J, with 11 bases between the two ends. The CDR3 bases are TGCGCCAGCAGCCAACTCTCACCCGGCGAGCAGTACTTC. This translates into CASSQLSPGEQYF.

The V and J genes are TRBV30 and TRBJ1-2; TRBD1 is a possible D gene (6 bases). CDR3 length equals 13 residues. Per the germline V gene, CDR1 is GTSNPN and CDR2 is SVGIG (reference sequence). Trimming took 4 bases from V and 7 from J, leaving 16 bases between them. CDR3 in amino acids: CAWTPRGAGGYTF. Here the CDR3 DNA reads TGTGCCTGGACCCCCCGGGGGGCGGGTGGCTACACCTTC.

This clone appeared a few times. J is TRBJ1-5 and V is TRBV5-1; D might be TRBD1 (5 bases). From germline, CDR1 is SGHRS and CDR2 YFSETQ. V was trimmed by 0 bases and J by 6 bases, leaving 13 bases between them. The CDR3 loop spans 15 amino acids. CDR3 sequence (DNA): TGCGCCAGCAGCTTGGGGGAGGGACGTAGTCAGCCCCAGCATTTT. Its protein is CASSLGEGRSQPQHF.

The chain is built from TRBV7-8 and TRBJ1-6; 7 bases line up with TRBD1. Germline values: CDR1 SGHVS, CDR2 FQNEAQ. Trimming removed 1 base from V and 9 bases from J; junction bases left unmatched: 12. CDR3 size: 17 residues. The CDR3 here is CASSLGGRTGELSPLHF. The CDR3 region has the DNA TGTGCCAGCAGCTTAGGGGGGAGGACAGGTGAACTTTCACCCCTCCACTTT.

The rearrangement uses TRBV6-5 and TRBJ1-5, with D possibly being TRBD1 (6 bases). Trimming took 6 bases from V and 5 from J, leaving 17 bases between them. This CDR3 contains 15 residues. The germline V gene has CDR1 MNHEY and CDR2 SVGAGI. The CDR3 here is CASSLPTGSHQPQHF. In DNA form, the CDR3 reads TGTGCCAGCAGCCTACCTACAGGGAGTCATCAGCCCCAGCATTTT.

This chain connects TRBV6-5 to TRBJ1-6; no firm D call. The CDR3 consists of 12 residues. Germline V gene data show CDR1 as MNHEY and CDR2 as SVGAGI. The V end was cut by 6 bases, the J end by 8 bases, with 8 bases between. CDR3 region: CASRRVDSPLHF. DNA for the CDR3: TGTGCCAGCAGAAGGGTAGATTCACCCCTCCACTTT.

The V gene is TRBV7-9, the J gene TRBJ2-7, with D uncertain. Per germline, CDR1 SEHNR and CDR2 FQNEAQ (reference sequence). The V gene lost 6 bases and the J gene lost 3 bases, with 12 bases spanning the gap. The CDR3 runs 13 residues. The CDR3 loop is CASRAEFFYEQYF. In nucleotides, the CDR3 is TGTGCCAGCAGGGCAGAGTTTTTCTACGAGCAGTACTTC.

V usage is TRBV11-2 and J usage is TRBJ1-4; D is unclear. Per the germline V gene, CDR1 is SGHAT and CDR2 is FQNNGV. The V gene lost 4 bases and the J gene lost 3 bases, with 15 bases spanning the gap. The CDR3 extends over 16 amino acids. The CDR3 nucleotides are TGTGCCAGCAGCTCCGGGCTTCTAGCTGCTAATGAAAAACTGTTTTTT. This codes for CASSSGLLAANEKLFF.

About this clone: The junction does not match germline at one end; this may be a read error. V is TRBV5-1 and J is TRBJ1-2, with unresolved D. Germline-derived CDR1 and CDR2 are SGHRS and YFSETQ. The length of the CDR3 is 15 residues. CDR3 in DNA: TGCGCCAGCAGCTTGGAAGTCGACGGAGAAATTGGCTCCACCTTC. It yields the protein CASSLEVDGEIGSTF. Drawing the rest from reference TRBV5-1 and TRBJ1-2, the complete variable domain is KAGVTQTPRYLIKTRGQQVTLSCSPISGHRSVSWYQQTPGQGLQFLFEYFSETQRNKGNFPGRFSGRQFSNSRSEMNVSTLELGDSALYLCASSLEVDGEIGSTFGSGTRLTVV.